This T cell receptor beta chain is from a study of graft-versus-host responses after intestinal transplantation (dated by TCRdb to about 2021). In terms of the full investigation: Multivisceral, liver-intestinal, or isolated intestinal transplants were received by the recipients. Alloreactive clones were identified by sequencing pre-transplant mixed lymphocyte reaction products and comparing them with unstimulated pre-transplant donor and recipient T cells. Instead of going to the commercial service, samples from a few later patients were sequenced in-house on an Illumina MiSeq and processed with MiXCR. Donor T cell macrochimerism was defined as a peak of at least 4% donor T cells among recipient peripheral blood mononuclear cells. Every recipient was given anti-thymocyte globulin induction, then maintenance tacrolimus and steroids for approximately 3 years. The cohort enrolled approximately 24 intestinal transplant recipients, one of whom was a retransplant, and 3 patients without pretransplant specimens were excluded. After intestinal transplantation, graft-versus-host and host-versus-graft alloreactive T cell clones in the graft, circulation and bone marrow were tracked using bulk TCR-beta CDR3 sequencing.

V is pared back by 4 bases and J by 1 base, with 17 bases lying between the germline termini. The germline V gene gives CDR1 as MGHRA and CDR2 as YSYEKL. CDR3 length: 16 amino acids, cysteine to phenylalanine. Only CDR3 DNA remains: 48 bases, in frame from the first base. Study-level results and caveats: Early after transplant, peak levels of circulating GvH clones were associated with declines in HvG clones. High GvH to HvG T cell clonal ratios were observed in the allografts of patients with donor T cell macrochimerism. GvH clones were found in recipient bone marrow, and some of the GvH clones appeared earlier in ileal mucosa or blood, which is consistent with an intestinal mucosal origin. The conclusions were limited by the relatively low number and heterogeneity of the intestinal transplant patients.

Reading the label with the study, this specimen's time point is: cells obtained before transplantation from donor or recipient. CD3+CD4+ and CD3+CD8+ populations were FACS-sorted from unstimulated pre-transplant donor and recipient cells taken from spleen or lymph nodes. Comments on this clone: There is no known antigen for this receptor. Per-nucleotide qualities are absent, and no much larger clonotype sits a single base away.

The library came from the immunoSEQ multiplex PCR assay. For most patients, genomic DNA was isolated with the Qiagen DNeasy Blood and Tissue Kit and shipped frozen to Adaptive Biotechnologies for TCR sequencing. For most patients, high-throughput TCR-beta CDR3 sequencing of genomic DNA was performed by Adaptive Biotechnologies. On the authors' methods: TCR sequencing data were retrieved from Adaptive's ImmunoSEQ software for 15 to 20 patients, whereas a few other patients were processed with MiXCR and VDJtools. CD4 versus CD8 sorting errors were corrected by removing sequences found in both subsets at a frequency ratio below 5:1. CDR3 nucleotide sequences shared by donor and recipient were removed because the origin of these sequences could not be assigned. To be classed as alloreactive, a clone needed at least 2-fold expansion over unstimulated cells and a minimum CFSE-low frequency of 0.002% (template counts) or 0.001% (read counts). Mappable clones were those detected in sequenced pre-transplant spleen, lymph node, or MLR CFSE-low populations of the donor or recipient. The cumulative frequency of alloreactive clones was calculated as a percentage of all sequences, weighted by copy number. TCRdb holds this immuneACCESS table with in-frame rearrangements only. Some clones are missing; in checked studies, unresolved V genes explain under half, and the rest has no known cause. The V and J calls and clone size come from that table; D and trimming were worked out from the DNA. This sample has about 90,000 clones in its table, and over 80% of those were observed once. The top ten hold around 1.2% of the sample.

The rearranged chain carries TRBV4-1 and TRBJ2-7; TRBD1 is perhaps the D gene, given 5 matching bases. The TCR was taken from a human donor who was the organ donor for an intestinal transplant. The sequenced sample was unstimulated CD8+ T cells sorted from spleen or lymph node cells, obtained before transplant. For the CDR3, the sequence is CASSPRWRQGSYEQYF. In nucleotides, the sequence is TGCGCCAGCAGCCCCCGCTGGCGGCAGGGATCCTACGAGCAGTACTTC.